The clone carrying this T cell receptor (beta chain) occurred a few times. This entry comes from a study of blood T cells in healthy people across ages. The use of a sample-barcoded 5' primer and a J-beta primer mix characterized a second PCR of about 7 to 12 cycles. Each CDR3 protein is one row after TCRdb ran MiXCR on the 5' RACE reads. Among over 750,000 distinct CDR3 sequences, 25% were seen once, and the ten largest hold 8% to 10%. The sample was also reused in another study, on T cells of mothers and their children.

The source of this sequence is a boy younger than 18 in good health. The sample was blood.

DNA for the CDR3: TGTGCCAGCAGCTTCCACTACAATGAGCAGTTCTTC. The encoded protein is CASSFHYNEQFF. The rearrangement joins TRBV7-2 to TRBJ2-1; D is unclear. Germline V gene data show CDR1 as SGHTA and CDR2 as FQGNSA. The CDR3 is made up of 12 amino acids. Trimming pared 3 bases from V and 3 bases from J, leaving 3 bases between.